These T cell receptor beta chains were read from a single sample in a study of blood T cell repertoires in COVID-19. Profiling relied on immunoSEQ multiplex PCR, and the TCRdb table lists in-frame clones only, not all of them. The repertoire holds some 200,000 clones, roughly nine tenths seen once, with 0.75% to 0.95% in the top ten. The sample consisted of peripheral blood. These receptors were obtained from a woman between 70 and 85 years old with acute or convalescent COVID-19. Both conserved end residues are part of each CDR3. The order of the fields is D gene, J gene, V gene, clone size, CDR3 protein, CDR3 DNA. The D gene is left open where the match is weak. Only some rows state a clone size, as once, few, many or a class for expanded clones.

d_call: .
j_call: TRBJ2-1
v_call: TRBV3-1/TRBV3-2
clone_size: .
cdr3_aa: CASSQRYNEQFF
cdr3_nt: TGTGCCAGCAGCCAGAGATACAATGAGCAGTTCTTC

d_call: TRBD1
j_call: TRBJ1-6
v_call: TRBV9
clone_size: .
cdr3_aa: CASNMGGTGDSPLHF
cdr3_nt: TGTGCCAGCAACATGGGGGGGACAGGGGATTCACCCCTCCACTTT

d_call: .
j_call: TRBJ2-1
v_call: TRBV2
clone_size: few
cdr3_aa: CASRTGTRTNEQFF
cdr3_nt: TGTGCCAGCAGAACGGGAACACGAACGAATGAGCAGTTCTTC

d_call: .
j_call: TRBJ1-5
v_call: TRBV7-9
clone_size: .
cdr3_aa: CASSLGAQGNQPQHF
cdr3_nt: TGTGCCAGCAGTCTAGGGGCGCAGGGCAATCAGCCCCAGCATTTT

d_call: TRBD2
j_call: TRBJ2-7
v_call: TRBV28
clone_size: .
cdr3_aa: CASSSPSGRAFYEQYF
cdr3_nt: TGTGCCAGCAGTTCCCCTAGCGGGAGGGCCTTCTACGAGCAGTACTTC

d_call: TRBD2
j_call: TRBJ2-2
v_call: TRBV19
clone_size: once
cdr3_aa: CASSTARTRKELFF
cdr3_nt: TGTGCCAGTAGCACTGCTCGGACTAGAAAGGAGCTGTTTTTT

d_call: .
j_call: TRBJ1-4
v_call: TRBV5-1
clone_size: once
cdr3_aa: CASSLGFQRGELFF
cdr3_nt: TGCGCCAGCAGCTTAGGATTTCAACGGGGGGAACTGTTTTTT

d_call: TRBD1
j_call: TRBJ2-6
v_call: TRBV5-4
clone_size: .
cdr3_aa: CASSQIGGASIGANVLTF
cdr3_nt: TGTGCCAGCAGCCAGATAGGGGGCGCATCGATTGGGGCCAACGTCCTGACTTTC

d_call: TRBD1
j_call: TRBJ1-4
v_call: TRBV5-5
clone_size: .
cdr3_aa: CASSLRDRVWEKLFF
cdr3_nt: TGTGCCAGCAGCCTCCGGGACAGGGTTTGGGAAAAACTGTTTTTT

d_call: TRBD1
j_call: TRBJ1-3
v_call: TRBV7-2
clone_size: .
cdr3_aa: CASSLAQGAKAGNTIYF
cdr3_nt: TGTGCCAGCAGCTTAGCGCAGGGGGCAAAGGCAGGAAACACCATATATTTT

d_call: .
j_call: TRBJ2-1
v_call: TRBV4-2
clone_size: .
cdr3_aa: CASTLSRDSSYNEQFF
cdr3_nt: TGTGCCAGCACCCTAAGCCGGGACTCCTCCTACAATGAGCAGTTCTTC

d_call: TRBD1
j_call: TRBJ2-7
v_call: TRBV6-5
clone_size: .
cdr3_aa: CASSRPGQGSEQYF
cdr3_nt: TGTGCCAGCAGTAGACCGGGACAGGGCTCCGAGCAGTACTTC

d_call: .
j_call: TRBJ1-3
v_call: TRBV19
clone_size: .
cdr3_aa: CASSMDVDRGNTIYF
cdr3_nt: TGTGCCAGTAGTATGGACGTGGACAGAGGAAACACCATATATTTT

d_call: TRBD2
j_call: TRBJ2-7
v_call: TRBV6-5
clone_size: .
cdr3_aa: CASSRSPGLQGEQYF
cdr3_nt: TGTGCCAGCAGTCGCTCGCCGGGACTACAAGGGGAGCAGTACTTC

d_call: .
j_call: TRBJ1-3
v_call: TRBV18
clone_size: .
cdr3_aa: CASSSVGDTIYF
cdr3_nt: TGTGCCAGCTCAAGTGTGGGAGACACCATATATTTT

d_call: TRBD1
j_call: TRBJ2-1
v_call: TRBV12-5
clone_size: once
cdr3_aa: CASGRARTASKGAGNEQFF
cdr3_nt: TGTGCTAGTGGCCGTGCGAGGACAGCTTCAAAGGGGGCGGGCAATGAGCAGTTCTTC

d_call: TRBD2
j_call: TRBJ2-3
v_call: TRBV7-2
clone_size: .
cdr3_aa: CASSLWATSGGVADTQYF
cdr3_nt: TGTGCCAGCAGCTTATGGGCGACTAGCGGGGGGGTGGCAGATACGCAGTATTTT

d_call: .
j_call: TRBJ2-7
v_call: TRBV12-3/TRBV12-4
clone_size: .
cdr3_aa: CASSFTSNEQYF
cdr3_nt: TGTGCCAGCAGTTTTACTAGTAACGAGCAGTACTTC

d_call: .
j_call: TRBJ2-7
v_call: TRBV7-9
clone_size: few
cdr3_aa: CASSLAQGHEQYF
cdr3_nt: TGTGCCAGCAGCTTAGCTCAGGGCCACGAGCAGTACTTC

d_call: .
j_call: TRBJ2-7
v_call: TRBV2
clone_size: once
cdr3_aa: CASSVAAQYF
cdr3_nt: TGTGCCAGCAGTGTGGCGGCCCAGTACTTC

d_call: TRBD1
j_call: TRBJ1-1
v_call: TRBV3-1/TRBV3-2
clone_size: .
cdr3_aa: CASSQGQGASGAFF
cdr3_nt: TGTGCCAGCAGCCAGGGACAGGGGGCCTCAGGGGCTTTCTTT

d_call: TRBD1
j_call: TRBJ2-7
v_call: TRBV6-5
clone_size: once
cdr3_aa: CASSYSNRGTYEQYF
cdr3_nt: TGTGCCAGCAGTTACTCTAACAGGGGTACCTACGAGCAGTACTTC

d_call: TRBD1
j_call: TRBJ2-2
v_call: TRBV3-1/TRBV3-2
clone_size: few
cdr3_aa: CASRLGDRAGELFF
cdr3_nt: TGTGCCAGCAGACTCGGTGACAGGGCCGGGGAGCTGTTTTTT

d_call: TRBD1
j_call: TRBJ2-4
v_call: TRBV4-3
clone_size: .
cdr3_aa: CASSQAPGTGSKNIQYF
cdr3_nt: TGCGCCAGCAGCCAAGCTCCCGGGACAGGGTCCAAAAACATTCAGTACTTC

d_call: .
j_call: TRBJ2-7
v_call: TRBV29-1
clone_size: .
cdr3_aa: CSVVEAYEQYF
cdr3_nt: TGCAGCGTTGTCGAGGCTTACGAGCAGTACTTC

d_call: .
j_call: TRBJ2-7
v_call: TRBV19
clone_size: .
cdr3_aa: CASSIAGIYEQYF
cdr3_nt: TGTGCCAGTAGTATAGCAGGGATCTACGAGCAGTACTTC

d_call: TRBD1
j_call: TRBJ1-6
v_call: TRBV6-5
clone_size: .
cdr3_aa: CASRRTGSMAPLHF
cdr3_nt: TGTGCCAGTCGGAGGACAGGGTCGATGGCACCCCTCCACTTT

d_call: TRBD1
j_call: TRBJ1-2
v_call: TRBV5-1
clone_size: .
cdr3_aa: CASSADRAPSTF
cdr3_nt: TGCGCCAGCAGCGCGGACAGGGCCCCTAGCACCTTC

d_call: .
j_call: TRBJ2-1
v_call: TRBV5-1
clone_size: .
cdr3_aa: CASSPQGNEQFF
cdr3_nt: TGCGCCAGCAGCCCTCAGGGCAATGAGCAGTTCTTC

d_call: .
j_call: TRBJ2-3
v_call: TRBV3-1/TRBV3-2
clone_size: .
cdr3_aa: CASSQEQGRTSDTQYF
cdr3_nt: TGTGCCAGCAGCCAAGAACAGGGGAGGACTTCAGATACGCAGTATTTT

d_call: TRBD1
j_call: TRBJ1-5
v_call: TRBV19
clone_size: few
cdr3_aa: CASRPQDRGDGQPQHF
cdr3_nt: TGTGCCAGTAGGCCGCAGGACAGGGGGGATGGTCAGCCCCAGCATTTT

d_call: TRBD2
j_call: TRBJ2-7
v_call: TRBV6-5
clone_size: .
cdr3_aa: CASKGTSGGLGQYF
cdr3_nt: TGTGCCAGCAAGGGGACTAGCGGGGGGTTAGGGCAGTACTTC

d_call: .
j_call: TRBJ2-1
v_call: TRBV5-4
clone_size: .
cdr3_aa: CASSLAGVNNEQFF
cdr3_nt: TGTGCCAGCAGCTTGGCAGGGGTCAACAATGAGCAGTTCTTC

d_call: TRBD1
j_call: TRBJ1-1
v_call: TRBV19
clone_size: .
cdr3_aa: CASSRTGGFEAFF
cdr3_nt: TGTGCCAGTAGTAGGACAGGAGGGTTTGAAGCTTTCTTT

d_call: .
j_call: TRBJ1-2
v_call: TRBV4-3
clone_size: .
cdr3_aa: CASSQAHGGQQANYGYTF
cdr3_nt: TGCGCCAGCAGCCAAGCCCATGGCGGACAACAAGCTAACTATGGCTACACCTTC

d_call: .
j_call: TRBJ1-1
v_call: TRBV6-2/TRBV6-3
clone_size: .
cdr3_aa: CASSYGSFEAFF
cdr3_nt: TGTGCCAGCAGTTACGGGAGTTTTGAAGCTTTCTTT

d_call: .
j_call: TRBJ2-1
v_call: TRBV7-9
clone_size: .
cdr3_aa: CASSLRQYNEQFF
cdr3_nt: TGTGCCAGCAGCCTCCGACAGTACAATGAGCAGTTCTTC

d_call: .
j_call: TRBJ2-2
v_call: TRBV3-1/TRBV3-2
clone_size: .
cdr3_aa: CASSLRGLRTGELFF
cdr3_nt: TGTGCCAGCAGCCTTCGGGGATTGAGGACCGGGGAGCTGTTTTTT

d_call: .
j_call: TRBJ2-7
v_call: TRBV19
clone_size: .
cdr3_aa: CASKSGDKSYEQYF
cdr3_nt: TGTGCCAGTAAATCCGGTGACAAATCCTACGAGCAGTACTTC

d_call: .
j_call: TRBJ1-1
v_call: TRBV9
clone_size: once
cdr3_aa: CASSTSNTGTEAFF
cdr3_nt: TGTGCCAGCAGCACCTCCAACACGGGCACTGAAGCTTTCTTT